Presented here are 9 T cell receptor beta chains from one specimen sequenced in a study of blood T cell repertoires in COVID-19. Data came from immunoSEQ multiplex PCR; TCRdb stores just in-frame clones and leaves some out. The table records approximately 130,000 clones, around 87% of them present only once. The sequencing input was peripheral blood. The receptors originated from a man between 65 and 80 years old with active or convalescent COVID-19.

This chain uses TRBV27 with TRBJ2-3; 9 nucleotides align to TRBD1. CDR3 size: 14 residues. The V and J ends lost 6 bases and 6 bases, in that order; junction bases with no gene match: 7. Germline-derived CDR1 and CDR2 are MNHEY and SMNVEV (reference sequence). The CDR3 region is CASSPGQGPDTQYF. For the CDR3, the DNA is TGTGCCAGCAGCCCGGGACAGGGCCCGGATACGCAGTATTTT.

In this sample, this clone turned up once. The rearrangement links TRBV19 to TRBJ2-1; D is possibly TRBD1 (6 bases). The germline V gene encodes CDR1 LNHDA and CDR2 SQIVND (reference sequence). The CDR3 is 16 residues long. V was clipped by 1 base and J by 4 bases, with 14 bases between them. CDR3 residues: CASSIGGQGWYNEQFF. DNA for the CDR3: TGTGCCAGTAGTATAGGGGGCCAGGGGTGGTACAATGAGCAGTTCTTC.

The chain combines TRBV5-1 with TRBJ2-2, with a possible D match to TRBD2 (6 bases). The CDR3 is 17 amino acids. The germline V gene encodes CDR1 SGHRS and CDR2 YFSETQ. V dropped 0 bases and J dropped 0 bases, with 12 bases sitting between them. The DNA of the CDR3 is TGCGCCAGCAGCTTGGGTGGCTCGGGGGCGAACACCGGGGAGCTGTTTTTT. Residues: CASSLGGSGANTGELFF.

The rearrangement joins TRBV15 to TRBJ2-5; 7 bases are shared with TRBD2. CDR1 LNHNV and CDR2 YYDKDF come from the germline V gene (reference sequence). Unmatched junction bases numbered 3, after V lost 4 bases and J lost 1 base. CDR3 size: 14 residues. CDR3 sequence (DNA): TGTGCCACCAGCACGGGACTACTCCAAGAGACCCAGTACTTC. It yields the protein CATSTGLLQETQYF. Looking up the rest from reference TRBV15 and TRBJ2-5 gives the full variable domain: DAMVIQNPRYQVTQFGKPVTLSCSQTLNHNVMYWYQQKSSQAPKLLFHYYDKDFNNEADTPDNFQSRRPNTSFCFLDIRSPGLGDTAMYLCATSTGLLQETQYFGPGTRLLVL.

This sequence joins TRBV6-5 and TRBJ1-3; D not resolved. This CDR3 is built from 13 residues. CDR1 is MNHEY and CDR2 is SVGAGI in the germline V gene. Deletions cut 7 bases from V and 7 bases from J, with 14 bases between. The CDR3 coding sequence is TGTGCCAGCACCCTTTCGGGTGCGAACACCATATATTTT. Protein product: CASTLSGANTIYF.

The genes are TRBV18 and TRBJ1-1; D not resolved. Germline loops: CDR1 KGHSH, CDR2 LQKENI. Trimming left V 3 bases short and J 0 bases short, with 11 bases between. The CDR3 totals 15 residues. The CDR3 region is CASSPPGKLNTEAFF. In DNA, the CDR3 is TGTGCCAGCTCACCCCCGGGAAAACTGAACACTGAAGCTTTCTTT.

The CDR3 is CASSSGTAFNTQYF. As DNA, the CDR3 is TGTGCCAGCAGCTCCGGGACAGCCTTTAATACGCAGTATTTT. This chain links TRBV13 with TRBJ2-3; 7 nucleotides agree with TRBD1. CDR1 and CDR2 from the germline V gene are PRHDT and FYEKMQ (reference sequence). V lost 4 bases, J lost 7 bases, and 8 bases stayed unmatched. This CDR3 is built from 14 residues.

The V gene is TRBV5-6, the J gene TRBJ2-7, with D possibly matching TRBD1 (5 bases). Germline CDR1 SGHDT, CDR2 YYEEEE. V gave up 0 bases and J gave up 12 bases, with 19 bases separating them. This CDR3 region has 14 residues. DNA of the CDR3: TGTGCCAGCAGCTTGGCGTCAGGGTGGATTCTACCGTACTTC. This gives the protein CASSLASGWILPYF.

The gene calls are TRBV12-5 and TRBJ1-1; 8 nucleotides match TRBD1. The CDR3 is 16 amino acids. Germline V gives CDR1 LGHNT, CDR2 FRNRAP. V trimming: 0 bases; J trimming: 1 base; junction bases outside the gene matches: 4. The DNA for the CDR3 is TGTGCTAGTGGTTTGGTAGAAGGGACAGGGAACACTGAAGCTTTCTTT. Its translation: CASGLVEGTGNTEAFF.